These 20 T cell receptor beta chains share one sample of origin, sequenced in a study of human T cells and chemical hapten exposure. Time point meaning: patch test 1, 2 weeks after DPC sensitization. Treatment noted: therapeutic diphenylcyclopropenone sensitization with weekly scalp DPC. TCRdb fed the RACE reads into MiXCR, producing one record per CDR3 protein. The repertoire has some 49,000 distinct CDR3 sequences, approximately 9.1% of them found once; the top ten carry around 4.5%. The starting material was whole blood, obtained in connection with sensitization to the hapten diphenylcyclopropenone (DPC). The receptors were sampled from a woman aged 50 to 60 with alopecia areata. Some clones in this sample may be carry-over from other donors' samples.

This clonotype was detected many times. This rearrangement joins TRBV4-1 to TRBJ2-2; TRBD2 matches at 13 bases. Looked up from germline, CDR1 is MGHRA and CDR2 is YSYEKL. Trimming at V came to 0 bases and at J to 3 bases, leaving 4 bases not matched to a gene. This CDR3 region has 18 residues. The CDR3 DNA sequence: TGCGCCAGCAGCCAAGATACTAGCGGGAGGGTGTACACCGGGGAGCTGTTTTTT. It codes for CASSQDTSGRVYTGELFF.

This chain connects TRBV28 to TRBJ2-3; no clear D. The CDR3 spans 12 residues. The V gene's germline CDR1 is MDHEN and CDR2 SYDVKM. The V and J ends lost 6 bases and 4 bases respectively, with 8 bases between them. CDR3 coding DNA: TGTGCCAGCAGAGGACGGCCAGATACGCAGTATTTT. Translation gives CASRGRPDTQYF.

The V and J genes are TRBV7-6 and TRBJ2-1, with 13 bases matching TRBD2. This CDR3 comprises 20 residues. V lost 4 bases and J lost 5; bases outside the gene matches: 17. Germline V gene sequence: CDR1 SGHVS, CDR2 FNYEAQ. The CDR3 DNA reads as TGTGCCAGCAGCTACAGGGGGCGCGGGACTAGCGGGGCGTCGAACAATGAGCAGTTCTTC. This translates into CASSYRGRGTSGASNNEQFF.

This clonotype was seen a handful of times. CDR3 sequence: CASSLVGGEGQPQHF. DNA for the CDR3: TGTGCCAGCAGTTTAGTAGGTGGGGAAGGACAGCCCCAGCATTTT. The chain employs TRBV12-3 or TRBV12-4 and TRBJ1-5; no firm D call. Trimming cost V 1 base and J 7 bases, with 14 bases left between them. This CDR3 region has 15 residues.

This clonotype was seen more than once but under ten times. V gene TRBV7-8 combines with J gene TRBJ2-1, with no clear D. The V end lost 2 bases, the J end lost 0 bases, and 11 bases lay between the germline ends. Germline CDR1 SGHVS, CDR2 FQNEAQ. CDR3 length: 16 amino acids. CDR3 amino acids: CASSLSRISSYNEQFF. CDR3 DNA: TGTGCCAGCAGCTTATCCAGGATTAGCTCCTACAATGAGCAGTTCTTC.

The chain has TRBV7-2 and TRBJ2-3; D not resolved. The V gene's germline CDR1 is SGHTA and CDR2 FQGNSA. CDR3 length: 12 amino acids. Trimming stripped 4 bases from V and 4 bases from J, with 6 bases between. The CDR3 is CASSYYADTQYF. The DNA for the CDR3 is TGTGCCAGCAGCTATTATGCAGATACGCAGTATTTT.

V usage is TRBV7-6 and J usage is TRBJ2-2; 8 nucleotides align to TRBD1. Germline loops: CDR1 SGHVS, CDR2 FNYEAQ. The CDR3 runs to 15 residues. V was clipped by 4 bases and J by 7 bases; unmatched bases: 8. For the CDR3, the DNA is TGTGCCAGCAGCTCCGCAGGACAGGGCAGCGGGGAGCTGTTTTTT. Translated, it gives CASSSAGQGSGELFF.

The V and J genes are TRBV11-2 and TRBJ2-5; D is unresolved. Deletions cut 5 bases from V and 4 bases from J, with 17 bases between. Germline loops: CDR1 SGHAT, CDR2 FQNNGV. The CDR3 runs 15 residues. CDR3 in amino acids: CASSDHLELGETQYF. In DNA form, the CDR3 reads TGTGCCAGCAGCGATCATCTAGAGCTCGGAGAGACCCAGTACTTC. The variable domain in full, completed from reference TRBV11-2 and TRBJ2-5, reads EAGVAQSPRYKIIEKRQSVAFWCNPISGHATLYWYQQILGQGPKLLIQFQNNGVVDDSQLPKDRFSAERLKGVDSTLKIQPAKLEDSAVYLCASSDHLELGETQYFGPGTRLLVL.

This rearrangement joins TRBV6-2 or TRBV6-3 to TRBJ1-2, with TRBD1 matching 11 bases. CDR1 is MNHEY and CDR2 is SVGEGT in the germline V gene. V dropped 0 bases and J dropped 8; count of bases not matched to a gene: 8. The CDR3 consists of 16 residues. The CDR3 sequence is CASSYSQDRGQEGYTF. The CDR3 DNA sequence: TGTGCCAGCAGTTACTCTCAGGACAGGGGGCAGGAAGGCTACACCTTC.

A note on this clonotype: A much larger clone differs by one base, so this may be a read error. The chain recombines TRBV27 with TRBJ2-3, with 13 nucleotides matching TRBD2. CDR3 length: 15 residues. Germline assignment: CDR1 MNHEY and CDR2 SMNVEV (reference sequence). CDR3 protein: CAGSYRLAGGYTQYF. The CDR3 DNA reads TGTGCCGGCAGTTACCGACTAGCGGGAGGATATACGCAGTATTTT.

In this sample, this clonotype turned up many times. CDR3 residues: CSRSGLASNEQFF. CDR3 sequence (DNA): TGCAGTCGATCAGGACTAGCTTCCAATGAGCAGTTCTTC. The chain carries TRBV20-1 and TRBJ2-1; 8 positions match TRBD2. The V gene's germline CDR1 is DFQATT and CDR2 SNEGSKA (reference sequence). V trimming: 8 bases; J trimming: 6 bases; junction bases outside the gene matches: 9. The CDR3 spans 13 residues.

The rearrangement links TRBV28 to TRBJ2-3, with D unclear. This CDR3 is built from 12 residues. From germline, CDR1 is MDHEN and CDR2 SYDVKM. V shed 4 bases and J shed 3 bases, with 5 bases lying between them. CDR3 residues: CASSSGTDTQYF. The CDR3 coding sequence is TGTGCCAGCAGTTCGGGTACAGATACGCAGTATTTT. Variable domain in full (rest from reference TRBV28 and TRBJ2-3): DVKVTQSSRYLVKRTGEKVFLECVQDMDHENMFWYRQDPGLGLRLIYFSYDVKMKEKGDIPEGYSVSREKKERFSLILESASTNQTSMYLCASSSGTDTQYFGPGTRLTVL.

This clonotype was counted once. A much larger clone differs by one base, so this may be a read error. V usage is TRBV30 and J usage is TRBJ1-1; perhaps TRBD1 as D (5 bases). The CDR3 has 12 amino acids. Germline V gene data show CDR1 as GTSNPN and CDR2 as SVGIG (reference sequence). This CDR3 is CAWRRGDTEAYF. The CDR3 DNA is TGTGCCTGGAGGAGGGGAGACACTGAAGCTTACTTT.

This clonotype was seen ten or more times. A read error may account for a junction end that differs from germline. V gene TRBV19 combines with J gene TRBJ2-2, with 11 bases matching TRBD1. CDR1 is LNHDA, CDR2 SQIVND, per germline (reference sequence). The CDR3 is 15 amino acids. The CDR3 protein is CATRTGGTKTGELFF. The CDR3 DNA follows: TGTGCCACCCGGACAGGGGGCACGAAAACCGGGGAGCTGTTTTTT.

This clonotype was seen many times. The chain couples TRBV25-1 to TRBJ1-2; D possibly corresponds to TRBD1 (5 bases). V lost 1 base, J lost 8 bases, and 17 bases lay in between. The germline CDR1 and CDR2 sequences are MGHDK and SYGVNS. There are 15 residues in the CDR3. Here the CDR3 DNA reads TGTGCCAGCAGTGAATCCTCCGGCAGGGAGGACGGCTACACCTTC. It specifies CASSESSGREDGYTF.

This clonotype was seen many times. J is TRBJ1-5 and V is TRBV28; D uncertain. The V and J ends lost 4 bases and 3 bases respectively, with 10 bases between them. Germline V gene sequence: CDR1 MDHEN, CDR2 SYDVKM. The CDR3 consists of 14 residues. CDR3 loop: CASSSPPPNQPQHF. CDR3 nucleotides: TGTGCCAGCAGTTCCCCCCCCCCCAATCAGCCCCAGCATTTT.

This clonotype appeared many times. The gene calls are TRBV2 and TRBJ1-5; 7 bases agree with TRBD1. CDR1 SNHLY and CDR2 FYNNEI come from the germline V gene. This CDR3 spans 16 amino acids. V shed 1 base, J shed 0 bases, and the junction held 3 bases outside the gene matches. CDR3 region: CASSEETGTSNQPQHF. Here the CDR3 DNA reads TGTGCCAGCAGTGAAGAGACAGGGACTAGCAATCAGCCCCAGCATTTT.

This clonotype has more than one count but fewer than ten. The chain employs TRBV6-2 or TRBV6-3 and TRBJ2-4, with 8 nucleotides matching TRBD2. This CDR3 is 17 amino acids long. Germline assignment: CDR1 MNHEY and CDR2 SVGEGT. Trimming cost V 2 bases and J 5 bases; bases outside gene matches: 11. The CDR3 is CASSYVLADLGQNIQYF. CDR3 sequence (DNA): TGTGCCAGCAGTTACGTACTAGCGGATTTGGGTCAAAACATTCAGTACTTC.

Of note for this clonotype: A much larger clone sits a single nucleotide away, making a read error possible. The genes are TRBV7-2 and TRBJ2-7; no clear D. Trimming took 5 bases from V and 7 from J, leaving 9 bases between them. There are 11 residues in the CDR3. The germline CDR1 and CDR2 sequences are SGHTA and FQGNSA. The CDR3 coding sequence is TGTGCCAGCAGCCCCATGAGGGAGCAGTACTTC. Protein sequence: CASSPMREQYF.

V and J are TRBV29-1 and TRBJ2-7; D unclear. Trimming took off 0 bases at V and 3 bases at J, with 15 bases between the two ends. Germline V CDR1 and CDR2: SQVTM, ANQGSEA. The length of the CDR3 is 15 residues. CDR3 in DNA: TGCAGCGTTGAAGATGGGCGGACGCCGAACTACGAGCAGTACTTC. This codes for CSVEDGRTPNYEQYF.